A selection of T cell receptor beta chains follows, all from one sample in a study of molecular identifiers for immune sequencing clone quantification. TCRdb independently ran MiXCR on the PCR reads; one entry per CDR3 protein. The table includes about 640,000 distinct CDR3 sequences, nearly 20% detected once. Sequencing was done on a sample of naive CD8+ T cells from blood, with Jurkat cell RNA spiked in. These receptors all stem from a human donor in good health. Some libraries in this study had Jurkat cell RNA spiked in. Both conserved end residues are part of each CDR3. Fields, in order: CDR3 length, V gene, J gene, CDR3 protein.

>13|TRBV9|TRBJ2-1
CASSPSASHEQFF
>15|TRBV27|TRBJ2-7
CASSLRGLRRYEQYF
>19|TRBV7-9|TRBJ2-2
CASGLWGTTGARLPGELFF
>18|TRBV23-1|TRBJ2-2
CASSQLFGTGVITGELFF
>15|TRBV5-3|TRBJ2-3
CASSFGVGPGGTQYF
>13|TRBV21-1|TRBJ1-1
CASSKLLNTEAFF
>16|TRBV11-2|TRBJ2-3
CASSLVSPNWADTQYF
>13|TRBV12-3/TRBV12-4|TRBJ1-5
CASSLQGVQPQHF
>19|TRBV2|TRBJ2-7
CASSEAGTGARALDFGQYF
>15|TRBV28|TRBJ1-4
CASRKVDIYYEKLFF
>12|TRBV10-1|TRBJ2-3
CASSGSDRTQYF
>18|TRBV14|TRBJ1-3
CASSQVLDTSPSGNTIYF
>17|TRBV3-1|TRBJ2-5
CASSQDGAGERKETQYF